The sample holds a few counts of the clone carrying this T cell receptor (beta chain). Reverse transcription of about 500 ng total RNA with a constant-region primer produced TCR beta cDNA. ARM-PCR was slightly modified, and three nested multiplex PCR rounds with it gave rise to the TCR beta libraries. For approximately 11 cycles apiece, the opening two PCR rounds ran with TRBV1-TRBV30 forward primers and a C-beta reverse primer. From the multiplex PCR reads, TCRdb called clonotypes with MiXCR, one entry per CDR3 protein. The sample yields 150,000 to 200,000 distinct CDR3 sequences, approximately 60% seen once. This sample is drawn from a study of tumor-infiltrating lymphocytes in primary liver carcinoma. Across the whole study: Tumor staging was T1-T3 N0M0; sizes spanned about 4 to 11 cm across. Samples had roughly 3.5 to 7.13 million productive TCRbeta reads, comparable between tissue types.

In addition to blood RNA drawn from unsorted whole blood, germline DNA was extracted. Those patients suffered from chronic HBV infection and were treatment-naive. This CDR3 is 15 amino acids long. The V end was cut by 5 bases, the J end by 6 bases, with 17 bases between. The V gene's germline CDR1 is SGHAT and CDR2 FQNNGV. Sample: peripheral blood. The chain carries TRBV11-2 and TRBJ2-1; either TRBD1 or TRBD2 may fit D (6 bases each). The TCR was taken from a man aged 35 to 55 with primary liver carcinoma and hepatitis B virus infection. CDR3 loop: CASSMLGGLGNEQFF. CDR3 nucleotides: TGTGCCAGCAGCATGCTAGGGGGGTTAGGCAATGAGCAGTTCTTC.